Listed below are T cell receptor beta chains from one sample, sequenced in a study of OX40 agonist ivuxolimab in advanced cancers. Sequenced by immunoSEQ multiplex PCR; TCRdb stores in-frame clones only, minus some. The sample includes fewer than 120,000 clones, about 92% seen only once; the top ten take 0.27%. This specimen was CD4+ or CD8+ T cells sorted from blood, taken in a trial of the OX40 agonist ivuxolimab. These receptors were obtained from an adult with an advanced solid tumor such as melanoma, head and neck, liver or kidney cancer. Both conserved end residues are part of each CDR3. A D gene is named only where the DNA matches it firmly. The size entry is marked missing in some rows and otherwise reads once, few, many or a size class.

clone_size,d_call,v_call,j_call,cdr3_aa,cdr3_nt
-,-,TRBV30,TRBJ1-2,CAWRRELGGYTF,TGTGCCTGGAGAAGGGAATTGGGTGGCTACACCTTC
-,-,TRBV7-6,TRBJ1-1,CASSSATGLNTEAFF,TGTGCCAGCAGCTCTGCAACAGGGCTCAACACTGAAGCTTTCTTT
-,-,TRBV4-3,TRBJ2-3,CASSQDERSDTQYF,TGCGCCAGCAGCCAAGATGAGAGATCTGATACGCAGTATTTT
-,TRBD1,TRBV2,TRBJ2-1,CASKYRGHNEQFF,TGTGCCAGCAAATACAGGGGGCACAATGAGCAGTTCTTC
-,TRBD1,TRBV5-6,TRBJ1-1,CASSRQGARETEAFF,TGTGCCAGCAGCCGACAGGGGGCAAGAGAGACTGAAGCTTTCTTT
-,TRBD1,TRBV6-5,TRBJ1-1,CASSYRTGREAFF,TGTGCCAGCAGTTACCGGACAGGCCGAGAAGCTTTCTTT
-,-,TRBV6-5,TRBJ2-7,CASSYSQEQYF,TGTGCCAGCAGTTACTCGCAGGAGCAGTACTTC
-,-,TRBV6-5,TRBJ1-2,CASSSQLRGDGYTF,TGTGCCAGCAGTTCCCAACTTAGGGGGGATGGCTACACCTTC
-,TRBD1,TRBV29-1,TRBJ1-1,CSVIRQGGTEAFF,TGCAGCGTTATTAGACAGGGGGGCACTGAAGCTTTCTTT
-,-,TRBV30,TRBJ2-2,CAWSLGPHTGELFF,TGTGCCTGGAGCCTGGGGCCCCACACCGGGGAGCTGTTTTTT
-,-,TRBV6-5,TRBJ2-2,CASTKTDTGELFF,TGTGCCAGCACCAAAACCGACACCGGGGAGCTGTTTTTT
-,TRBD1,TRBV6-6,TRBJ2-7,CASSYSSGQGYEQYF,TGTGCCAGCAGTTACTCGTCGGGACAGGGTTACGAGCAGTACTTC
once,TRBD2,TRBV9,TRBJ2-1,CASSPRWTSGRYDEQFF,TGTGCCAGCAGCCCCCGATGGACTAGCGGGAGATACGATGAGCAGTTCTTC
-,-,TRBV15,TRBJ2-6,CATSRGYQESSGANVLTF,TGTGCCACCAGCAGAGGGTATCAGGAAAGCTCTGGGGCCAACGTCCTGACTTTC